A single sample gave rise to the 21 T cell receptor beta chains below, sequenced in a study of blood T cells in healthy people across ages. For the second PCR, which ran for about 6 to 11 cycles, a sample-barcoded 5' primer and a J-beta primer mix were used. TCRdb independently ran MiXCR on the 5' RACE reads; one entry per CDR3 protein. This sample yields roughly 1,300,000 distinct CDR3 sequences, of which 59% are seen a single time; roughly 6.3% belongs to the top ten. The sample comprised blood. These TCRs come from a man aged 18 to 30 in good health.

This sequence joins TRBV27 and TRBJ1-5; D ambiguous. The V gene's germline CDR1 is MNHEY and CDR2 SMNVEV (reference sequence). The CDR3 loop spans 11 amino acids. V was trimmed by 4 bases and J by 9 bases, leaving 7 bases between them. The CDR3 DNA reads as TGTGCCAGCAGTTCGAATGGGCCCCAGCATTTT. As protein: CASSSNGPQHF.

This chain links TRBV11-2 with TRBJ1-4, with a possible D match to TRBD1 (5 bases). The CDR3 is 15 residues long. The germline V and J ends were trimmed by 3 bases and 7 bases, with 15 bases remaining between them. The germline gives CDR1 SGHAT, CDR2 FQNNGV. The CDR3 reads CASSLIRDKGEKLFF. The CDR3 coding sequence is TGTGCCAGCAGCTTGATCAGGGATAAGGGTGAAAAACTGTTTTTT. The full variable domain, in which reference TRBV11-2 and TRBJ1-4 provide the parts outside the CDR3, is EAGVAQSPRYKIIEKRQSVAFWCNPISGHATLYWYQQILGQGPKLLIQFQNNGVVDDSQLPKDRFSAERLKGVDSTLKIQPAKLEDSAVYLCASSLIRDKGEKLFFGSGTQLSVL.

The chain has TRBV5-1 and TRBJ1-6; D call uncertain. The CDR3 extends over 15 amino acids. V was clipped by 0 bases and J by 5 bases, with 9 bases between them. Germline CDR1 SGHRS, CDR2 YFSETQ. The CDR3 loop is CASSLAELDNSPLHF. The CDR3 nucleotides read TGCGCCAGCAGCTTGGCAGAGCTCGATAATTCACCCCTCCACTTT.

This clonotype was observed a handful of times. This chain links TRBV27 with TRBJ2-3; 10 bases line up with TRBD2. The CDR3 contains 20 residues. V gave up 0 bases and J gave up 3 bases; unmatched junction bases: 15. CDR1 and CDR2 from the germline V gene are MNHEY and SMNVEV (reference sequence). DNA for the CDR3: TGTGCCAGCAGTTTATCGGGGAGGGGACTAGCGCGTCGAGGGACAGATACGCAGTATTTT. Amino acids: CASSLSGRGLARRGTDTQYF.

This chain uses TRBV7-2 with TRBJ2-3; 7 nucleotides line up with TRBD2. The trim removed 0 bases at V and 0 bases at J, leaving 12 bases unmatched. Germline CDR1 and CDR2: SGHTA and FQGNSA. The CDR3 has 19 residues. The CDR3 reads CASSLAEAGRRTSTDTQYF. DNA for the CDR3: TGTGCCAGCAGCTTAGCGGAAGCGGGACGGAGAACTAGCACAGATACGCAGTATTTT.

CDR3: CASSLGGVYSYEQYF. CDR3 DNA: TGTGCCAGCAGCTTAGGAGGGGTCTACTCCTACGAGCAGTACTTC. This chain connects TRBV7-2 to TRBJ2-7; D may be TRBD1 or TRBD2 (5 bases each). CDR1 SGHTA and CDR2 FQGNSA come from the germline V gene. V was shortened by 1 base and J by 0 bases, with 10 bases between the two germline ends. The CDR3 totals 15 residues.

This clonotype was found a few times. This chain links TRBV4-1 with TRBJ2-7; D is perhaps TRBD1 (5 bases). CDR3 length: 14 amino acids. V gave up 0 bases and J gave up 8 bases, with 14 bases separating them. The V gene's germline CDR1 is MGHRA and CDR2 YSYEKL. In DNA, the CDR3 is TGCGCCAGCAGCCAAGACCAGGGTAGCAATCAGCAGTACTTC. Its translation is CASSQDQGSNQQYF.

The rearrangement links TRBV11-2 to TRBJ2-5; D might be TRBD1 (6 bases). TRBJ2-7 explains the end of the DNA better; the J call may be wrong. Germline values: CDR1 SGHAT, CDR2 FQNNGV. The length of the CDR3 is 14 residues. The CDR3, as DNA: TGTGCCAGCAGCTCACTAACAACAGGGCACGAGCAGTACTTC. This gives the protein CASSSLTTGHEQYF.

The chain has TRBV6-5 and TRBJ2-1, with TRBD1 matching 7 bases. Germline assignment: CDR1 MNHEY and CDR2 SVGAGI. Trimming cost V 2 bases and J 15 bases; bases outside gene matches: 10. The CDR3 extends over 13 amino acids. The CDR3 loop reads CASSYGQTGDPFF. The CDR3 DNA reads as TGTGCCAGCAGTTACGGCCAAACAGGGGACCCGTTCTTC.

This clonotype was observed at least ten times. J is TRBJ2-7 and V is TRBV12-3 or TRBV12-4, with D possibly matching TRBD1 (5 bases). CDR3 length equals 12 residues. Trimming cost V 4 bases and J 3 bases, with 7 bases left between them. Here the CDR3 DNA reads TGTGCCAGCAGTTCCAGGGTCTACGAGCAGTACTTC. It is translated as CASSSRVYEQYF.

The V and J genes are TRBV27 and TRBJ2-7; D is undetermined. The V gene lost 5 bases and the J gene lost 4 bases, with 12 bases spanning the gap. Germline V gives CDR1 MNHEY, CDR2 SMNVEV (reference sequence). The length of the CDR3 is 13 residues. CDR3 in DNA: TGTGCCAGCAGTCCCGGTGTATTTTACGAGCAGTACTTC. It encodes CASSPGVFYEQYF.

The chain carries TRBV6-1 and TRBJ2-7; 10 bases align to TRBD1. The V segment lost 6 bases and the J segment 2 bases; nucleotides outside the gene matches: 7. CDR1 and CDR2 (germline): MNHNS, SASEGT. The CDR3 has 15 residues. The CDR3 region has the DNA TGTGCCAGCAGCGTGACCGGGACAGGGGCCTACGAGCAGTACTTC. Its protein is CASSVTGTGAYEQYF.

The chain uses TRBV4-1 and TRBJ1-2; a weak D match, TRBD1 (5 bases). This CDR3 has 16 residues. The V end lost 1 base, the J end lost 4 bases, and 16 bases lay between the germline ends. CDR1 MGHRA and CDR2 YSYEKL come from the germline V gene. DNA of the CDR3: TGCGCCAGCAGCCAAGTATCGGCAGGGAATGTCTATGGCTACACCTTC. The encoded protein is CASSQVSAGNVYGYTF.

The chain is built from TRBV7-9 and TRBJ2-3; no firm D call. Looked up from germline, CDR1 is SEHNR and CDR2 is FQNEAQ (reference sequence). This CDR3 comprises 12 residues. V was cut by 7 bases and J by 5 bases, with 10 bases left in between. The CDR3 protein is CASTQRKDTQYF. For the CDR3, the DNA is TGTGCCAGCACCCAAAGGAAAGATACGCAGTATTTT.

V is TRBV4-1 and J is TRBJ2-7; D call uncertain. Germline values: CDR1 MGHRA, CDR2 YSYEKL. The CDR3 runs 15 residues. The ends were cut back, 4 bases at V and 2 bases at J, with 15 bases in the middle. Here the CDR3 reads CASSREQSIPYEQYF. The CDR3 bases are TGCGCCAGCAGCCGAGAACAGAGCATACCCTACGAGCAGTACTTC.

The chain recombines TRBV4-1 with TRBJ2-1, with D hard to call. Germline loops: CDR1 MGHRA, CDR2 YSYEKL. The CDR3 length is 16 residues. The germline V and J ends were trimmed by 1 base and 2 bases, with 12 bases remaining between them. CDR3 coding DNA: TGCGCCAGCAGCCAAGGGTCCGGACCCCCCTACAATGAGCAGTTCTTC. It is translated as CASSQGSGPPYNEQFF.

This clonotype has a handful of counts. The chain couples TRBV7-2 to TRBJ1-1, with D uncertain. Trimming pared 3 bases from V and 4 bases from J, leaving 12 bases between. Germline V gives CDR1 SGHTA, CDR2 FQGNSA. The CDR3 has 14 amino acids. CDR3 protein: CASSFTVWGTEAFF. DNA of the CDR3: TGTGCCAGCAGCTTCACAGTGTGGGGCACTGAAGCTTTCTTT.

The chain employs TRBV4-2 and TRBJ1-3; perhaps TRBD1 as D (5 bases). Between the trimmed V and J ends, which lost 0 bases and 4 bases, there was a span of 19 bases. The CDR3 spans 18 residues. Germline CDR1 reads LGHNA; CDR2 reads YNFKEQ. The CDR3 DNA sequence: TGTGCCAGCAGCCAAGATGGGCGCCGCGAAGGGACGGGAAACACCATATATTTT. Translated: CASSQDGRREGTGNTIYF.

The V gene is TRBV4-1, the J gene TRBJ1-1; 7 bases are shared with TRBD1. Unmatched junction bases numbered 14, after V lost 10 bases and J lost 3 bases. This CDR3 spans 15 amino acids. Germline V gene sequence: CDR1 MGHRA, CDR2 YSYEKL. CDR3 loop: CATKPTGQVDTEAFF. The DNA of the CDR3 is TGCGCCACCAAACCGACCGGACAGGTGGACACTGAAGCTTTCTTT.

This clonotype was seen only a few times. V and J are TRBV2 and TRBJ2-3; no clear D gene. V lost 7 bases to trimming and J lost 0 bases, with 17 bases between them. Germline assignment: CDR1 SNHLY and CDR2 FYNNEI. The CDR3 sequence is 16 residues long. For the CDR3, the DNA is TGTGCCAGCACCCAACCTGGACGGATTAGCACAGATACGCAGTATTTT. Translation gives CASTQPGRISTDTQYF.

In its sample, this clonotype was seen a few times. V and J are TRBV5-1 and TRBJ2-1; 7 nucleotides align to TRBD1. Germline lookup yields CDR1 SGHRS and CDR2 YFSETQ. The ends lost 4 bases at V and 9 bases at J; junction bases unmatched: 13. The CDR3 length is 15 residues. CDR3 sequence: CASSRADRDWSEQFF. CDR3 nucleotide sequence: TGCGCCAGCAGCCGTGCCGACAGGGATTGGAGTGAGCAGTTCTTC.